This T cell receptor beta chain was recorded in a study of cytomegalovirus exposure and HLA in healthy donors (dated by TCRdb to the late 2010s). With regard to the full study: According to an earlier analysis of around 600 of the donors, some 180 million T cells yielded some 110 million unique TCR beta sequences and more than 250 Gb of sequence data. The T cell repertoires of 670 or so subjects were profiled by immunosequencing and related to cytomegalovirus serostatus. All discovery cohort repertoires had been generated on a single sequencing platform. Because of strong linkage in the cohort, roughly five DR-DQ haplotypes were treated as single units for association and clustering. HLA typing included class I and class II loci at four-digit resolution. An early release that covered about 600 HLA-typed donors contained approximately 300 gigabases of sequencing data and 80 million or so unique TCR sequences. Among 300 to 500 genotyped donors of the cohort, an average of around 250,000 unique TCR beta nucleotide sequences was sequenced per donor, of which about 20% were non-productive. The genetic ancestry cluster associated with self-reported Caucasian donors included approximately 85% of the roughly 400 genotyped donors. The study was designed to test whether signatures of past pathogen exposure could be identified by cataloging public T cell receptors. Along with the roughly 700-subject first cohort, a separate validation cohort of over a hundred different subjects was used. Genome-wide SNP genotypes for about 65% of the roughly 700 donors were used in a later genetic analysis, which treated that subset as a discovery cohort. A later analysis re-analyzed previously published TCR beta repertoires from hundreds of donors and added high-resolution HLA genotyping to study TCR occurrence patterns. The later analysis used no new phenotypic data to find candidate immune exposures, relying instead on TCR beta sequences and their occurrence across donors. Alongside the repertoire data, information on donor age, sex, ethnicity and CMV serostatus was compiled. To predict cytomegalovirus infection status, the study brought together high-throughput TCR immunosequencing, statistical association of individual TCRs with disease status, and machine learning. To decide whether each TCR beta V gene segment behaved as functional or pseudogenic, an earlier analysis of over 500 of the donors relied on high-throughput TCR beta sequencing. The number of typed donors differed by locus: about 620-630 for A, B, C, DRB1 and DQB1; approximately 520 for DQA1; 606 for DPA1; and about 450 for DPB1. What the research found in general, with its limitations: A further reported finding was that TCR beta sequences accurately predicted the HLA-A and HLA-B alleles for most subjects in the first cohort. In a later analysis, most CMV-associated TCR beta chains were found to appear HLA-restricted, with HLA associations seemingly driven largely by CMV exposure. Cytomegalovirus status was reported to be diagnosed by the classifier with high specificity and sensitivity in both the original and validation cohorts. While some public TCRs were present in many individuals, most TCR sequences turned up only very rarely across donors. This cohort had only TCR beta chains sequenced, and the lack of alpha or paired-chain data limited which features could be detected. V-gene and J-gene trimming of TCR beta chains was associated with a missense DCLRE1C variant in a later genetic analysis, and the association was replicated in an independent cohort. In a later analysis, some 17,000 TCR beta sequences were associated with specific HLA alleles at a false discovery rate of 0.05. CMV serostatus was the only immune exposure information available for the cohort. In the study, some 180 TCR beta chains were listed as associated with cytomegalovirus. Sequencing depth was assumed to be roughly uniform across donors in the presence/absence analyses, though that assumption may not hold. An earlier analysis of approximately 600 of the donors showed that most TCR beta V segments appeared in productive rearrangements either about 87% or about 30% of the time, which broadly matched IMGT annotations. Compared with equally common non-associated chains, HLA-associated TCR beta chains in a later analysis were more clonally expanded and had lower generation probabilities. The authors suggested that the approach could potentially be extended to other disease states and immunological phenotypes. Correlated functional status among segregating V segments might reflect linkage disequilibrium, but an unknown experimental factor could not be ruled out. A few of the identified cytomegalovirus-associated TCR beta chains were confirmed in vitro to be specific for cytomegalovirus antigens. In a later analysis, TCR association rates were found to vary across HLA loci, with the most associated TCRs seen for DRB1 alleles and the fewest for HLA-C alleles. The 87-base-pair reads could not distinguish some IMGT-functional V segments, including TRBV6-2 and TRBV6-3, so those segments were excluded. In a later genetic analysis, fewer N-insertions in productive TCRs were reported among donors in an Asian-associated ancestry cluster than the 666-donor mean. Seventeen rarely observed V segments, including chromosome 9 orphons, were excluded from the earlier analysis of some 590 of the donors because counts were too low. In a later analysis, several top co-occurrence clusters were reported to appear linked to parvovirus B19, influenza, CMV and Epstein-Barr virus. HLA typing was unavailable for some donors at each locus, so association tests used only the typed subset. Strong co-occurrence of HLA alleles, especially DR and DQ, made assigning TCR associations to individual alleles difficult. A cluster of highly shared sequence variants was judged likely to represent a technical artifact of the sequencing pipeline.

V is reduced by 7 bases and J by 0 bases, leaving a spacing of 9 bases between them. CDR1 SGDLS and CDR2 YYNGEE were looked up in the germline V gene. The CDR3, cysteine through phenylalanine, is 13 amino acids long. This entry keeps only the CDR3 DNA: 39 bases, framed from base 1. In total, 666 healthy bone marrow donors made up the cohort. At the time of sampling, all cohort members were nominally healthy, though unrecorded immune exposures were likely present. The donor tested CMV seronegative, placing the donor among the 350 or so seronegative members of the cohort. Every donor gave a peripheral blood sample, and the peripheral blood mononuclear cells from that sample were used for TCR beta sequencing. The Qiagen DNeasy Blood Extraction Kit was used to extract genomic DNA from the blood cell samples. A remark on this clone: There is no known antigen for this receptor.

Library preparation employed the immunoSEQ multiplex PCR assay. For the multiplex PCR, a mixture combining 60 forward primers for TCR Vbeta segments and 13 reverse primers for TCR Jbeta segments was used. The CDR3 region of rearranged TCR beta genes was amplified from genomic DNA by a multiplex PCR assay. Amplified TCR beta libraries were sequenced as 87-base-pair reads on the Illumina HiSeq System. As for how the authors treated the data: Across the 670 or so repertoires, a later analysis counted around 80 million unique TCR beta chains, 9.5 million to 13 million of which were shared by at least two donors. To remove PCR and sequencing errors, raw reads were error-corrected and collapsed into unique sequences using a nearest-neighbor algorithm that merged closely related sequences. CDR3 sequences were aligned to IMGT reference sequences to assign V, D and J gene segments. For a sequence to be retained, a match of at least six nucleotides was required to both a V gene segment and a J gene segment. Rearrangements were classified as productive when the CDR3 lacked stop codons and remained in frame with V and J, and all other rearrangements were classified as non-productive. Following IMGT convention, CDR3 was defined as the stretch from the second conserved V-encoded cysteine to the conserved J-encoded phenylalanine. Sequences without an unambiguous match to a single V gene segment were excluded from the earlier analysis of 500 to 700 of the donors. In an earlier analysis of 450 to 750 of the donors, a V segment was called functional when productive rearrangements were above 56.7%, and segregating when the standard deviation between donors exceeded 5%. A statistical classification framework was built for diagnosing cytomegalovirus status from the catalog of TCR beta chain sequences. A later analysis assigned V and J genes by comparing TCR nucleotide sequences with IMGT/GENE-DB human TR gene sequences. A later analysis assigned CDR3 sequences and most-parsimonious VDJ recombination scenarios with the TCRdist pipeline. In a later analysis, each TCR beta chain was defined by its CDR3 amino acid sequence together with its V-gene family, and reads lacking a unique V-gene family were excluded. A later analysis removed 500 to 600 highly shared, low-generation-probability nucleotide sequences to deal with suspected cross-contamination and a sequencing artifact. In a later analysis, a clonal expansion index for each public chain was calculated from normalized within-repertoire ranks of inferred template counts. A later analysis computed generation probabilities with a VDJ recombination model fitted to out-of-frame rearrangements, and checked the results against IGoR. Hypergeometric tests were used in a later analysis to score TCR-TCR, TCR-HLA and TCR-CMV co-occurrence, with a repertoire-size bias correction applied to the TCR pairs. A later analysis estimated false discovery rates by permuting HLA or CMV assignments 20 times. In a later analysis, co-occurring TCRs were grouped using DBSCAN, and TCRdist sequence similarity was added for clustering within HLA-allele-positive subsets. Repertoires with fewer than 30,000 or more than 120,000 public chains, plus five repertoires with anomalous nucleotide sharing, were excluded from co-occurrence clustering. The clones in this table, taken by TCRdb from immuneACCESS, are in-frame only. Not every clone is retained; where verified, under half of the shortfall comes from an unresolved V gene, and the cause of the rest is unknown. That table supplies the V and J calls and clone size; D and trimming were determined from the DNA. This sample's table carries some 120,000 clones. The ten largest clonotypes hold about 2.3% of the sample.

The source of this sequence is a man aged 35 to 55 in good health and CMV-seronegative. The sample was PBMCs. The sequence links TRBV9 to TRBJ2-3, and possibly TRBD2, on 6 matching bases. The encoded CDR3 is CASGGTSTDTQYF. The nucleotide sequence reads as follows: TGTGCCAGCGGCGGGACTAGCACAGATACGCAGTATTTT.